Below are 5 T cell receptor beta chains sequenced from a single sample in a study of PD-L1 blockade in urothelial cancer. Time point: pretreatment peripheral blood. The table came from immunoSEQ multiplex PCR; TCRdb's copy has only in-frame clones and leaves some out. The table lists 80,000 to 90,000 clones, 85% of them singletons, with under 15% in the top ten. The sequenced sample was PBMCs, obtained around atezolizumab (anti-PD-L1) treatment. The source is a man in his fifties or sixties with urothelial cancer.

The chain joins TRBV29-1 to TRBJ2-7, with TRBD1 matching 7 bases. Germline lookup yields CDR1 SQVTM and CDR2 ANQGSEA. The CDR3 contains 11 residues. V was pared by 6 bases and J by 3 bases, with 2 bases of the junction left unmatched. CDR3 amino acids: CSVGTVYEQYF. CDR3 bases: TGCAGCGTCGGGACAGTCTACGAGCAGTACTTC.

This chain joins TRBV7-9 and TRBJ1-1; maybe TRBD1 (5 bases). Germline CDR1 reads SEHNR; CDR2 reads FQNEAQ (reference sequence). The CDR3 totals 15 residues. V gave up 0 bases and J gave up 4 bases, with 12 bases separating them. CDR3 nucleotide sequence: TGTGCCAGCAGCTTAGCGGGGGGGAGAAGCACTGAAGCTTTCTTT. This sequence encodes CASSLAGGRSTEAFF.

The CDR3 DNA follows: TGTGCCAGCAGCCTGACAGGGGGAACTAATGAAAAACTGTTTTTT. Protein: CASSLTGGTNEKLFF. The chain recombines TRBV7-9 with TRBJ1-4; TRBD1 matches at 9 bases. From germline, CDR1 is SEHNR and CDR2 FQNEAQ (reference sequence). This CDR3 has 15 amino acids. V was pared by 5 bases and J by 1 base, with 2 bases of the junction left unmatched.

The chain joins TRBV28 to TRBJ2-7; D uncertain. Trimming pared 1 base from V and 4 bases from J, leaving 8 bases between. The CDR3 totals 13 residues. Germline V gives CDR1 MDHEN, CDR2 SYDVKM. The CDR3 nucleotides read TGTGCCAGCAGTTTATCCGACTGGTACGAGCAGTACTTC. It specifies CASSLSDWYEQYF.

This chain links TRBV2 with TRBJ1-5, with 8 bases identical to TRBD1. CDR3 length equals 16 residues. The V gene's germline CDR1 is SNHLY and CDR2 FYNNEI. Germline trimming cut 7 bases from V and 7 bases from J; bases unmatched to any gene: 15. The CDR3 DNA follows: TGTGCCAGCACCAGCGGGGTGGCAGGGGGCGTCCAGCCCCAGCATTTT. As protein: CASTSGVAGGVQPQHF.